This T cell receptor (beta chain) emerged from a study of blood T cell repertoires in COVID-19. Study background: Samples of COVID-19 (acute and convalescent) were obtained from the United States, Italy and Spain. PBMCs, B-cell-depleted T cells, or T cells were the source of the cDNA or gDNA that made up the material.

Per the authors' pipeline: Amplifying reference gene primers gave estimates of nucleated cell counts. Libraries were prepared by immunoSEQ multiplex PCR; TCRdb keeps only in-frame clonotypes and omits some of them. The V and J calls and clone size were taken over from that table, and D and trimming were inferred from the DNA. The sample lists fewer than 350,000 clones, 80% to 90% occurring once. V gave up 7 bases and J gave up 4 bases; unmatched junction bases: 8. The CDR3 totals 15 residues. Looked up from germline, CDR1 is MDHEN and CDR2 is SYDVKM. V and J are TRBV28 and TRBJ2-7, with 12 bases fitting TRBD1. This TCR was sampled from a woman in her fifties or sixties who had recovered from COVID-19. The source material was peripheral blood. The CDR3 sequence is CASIGGTGGGYEQYF. For the CDR3, the DNA is TGTGCCAGCATCGGTGGGACAGGGGGCGGGTACGAGCAGTACTTC.